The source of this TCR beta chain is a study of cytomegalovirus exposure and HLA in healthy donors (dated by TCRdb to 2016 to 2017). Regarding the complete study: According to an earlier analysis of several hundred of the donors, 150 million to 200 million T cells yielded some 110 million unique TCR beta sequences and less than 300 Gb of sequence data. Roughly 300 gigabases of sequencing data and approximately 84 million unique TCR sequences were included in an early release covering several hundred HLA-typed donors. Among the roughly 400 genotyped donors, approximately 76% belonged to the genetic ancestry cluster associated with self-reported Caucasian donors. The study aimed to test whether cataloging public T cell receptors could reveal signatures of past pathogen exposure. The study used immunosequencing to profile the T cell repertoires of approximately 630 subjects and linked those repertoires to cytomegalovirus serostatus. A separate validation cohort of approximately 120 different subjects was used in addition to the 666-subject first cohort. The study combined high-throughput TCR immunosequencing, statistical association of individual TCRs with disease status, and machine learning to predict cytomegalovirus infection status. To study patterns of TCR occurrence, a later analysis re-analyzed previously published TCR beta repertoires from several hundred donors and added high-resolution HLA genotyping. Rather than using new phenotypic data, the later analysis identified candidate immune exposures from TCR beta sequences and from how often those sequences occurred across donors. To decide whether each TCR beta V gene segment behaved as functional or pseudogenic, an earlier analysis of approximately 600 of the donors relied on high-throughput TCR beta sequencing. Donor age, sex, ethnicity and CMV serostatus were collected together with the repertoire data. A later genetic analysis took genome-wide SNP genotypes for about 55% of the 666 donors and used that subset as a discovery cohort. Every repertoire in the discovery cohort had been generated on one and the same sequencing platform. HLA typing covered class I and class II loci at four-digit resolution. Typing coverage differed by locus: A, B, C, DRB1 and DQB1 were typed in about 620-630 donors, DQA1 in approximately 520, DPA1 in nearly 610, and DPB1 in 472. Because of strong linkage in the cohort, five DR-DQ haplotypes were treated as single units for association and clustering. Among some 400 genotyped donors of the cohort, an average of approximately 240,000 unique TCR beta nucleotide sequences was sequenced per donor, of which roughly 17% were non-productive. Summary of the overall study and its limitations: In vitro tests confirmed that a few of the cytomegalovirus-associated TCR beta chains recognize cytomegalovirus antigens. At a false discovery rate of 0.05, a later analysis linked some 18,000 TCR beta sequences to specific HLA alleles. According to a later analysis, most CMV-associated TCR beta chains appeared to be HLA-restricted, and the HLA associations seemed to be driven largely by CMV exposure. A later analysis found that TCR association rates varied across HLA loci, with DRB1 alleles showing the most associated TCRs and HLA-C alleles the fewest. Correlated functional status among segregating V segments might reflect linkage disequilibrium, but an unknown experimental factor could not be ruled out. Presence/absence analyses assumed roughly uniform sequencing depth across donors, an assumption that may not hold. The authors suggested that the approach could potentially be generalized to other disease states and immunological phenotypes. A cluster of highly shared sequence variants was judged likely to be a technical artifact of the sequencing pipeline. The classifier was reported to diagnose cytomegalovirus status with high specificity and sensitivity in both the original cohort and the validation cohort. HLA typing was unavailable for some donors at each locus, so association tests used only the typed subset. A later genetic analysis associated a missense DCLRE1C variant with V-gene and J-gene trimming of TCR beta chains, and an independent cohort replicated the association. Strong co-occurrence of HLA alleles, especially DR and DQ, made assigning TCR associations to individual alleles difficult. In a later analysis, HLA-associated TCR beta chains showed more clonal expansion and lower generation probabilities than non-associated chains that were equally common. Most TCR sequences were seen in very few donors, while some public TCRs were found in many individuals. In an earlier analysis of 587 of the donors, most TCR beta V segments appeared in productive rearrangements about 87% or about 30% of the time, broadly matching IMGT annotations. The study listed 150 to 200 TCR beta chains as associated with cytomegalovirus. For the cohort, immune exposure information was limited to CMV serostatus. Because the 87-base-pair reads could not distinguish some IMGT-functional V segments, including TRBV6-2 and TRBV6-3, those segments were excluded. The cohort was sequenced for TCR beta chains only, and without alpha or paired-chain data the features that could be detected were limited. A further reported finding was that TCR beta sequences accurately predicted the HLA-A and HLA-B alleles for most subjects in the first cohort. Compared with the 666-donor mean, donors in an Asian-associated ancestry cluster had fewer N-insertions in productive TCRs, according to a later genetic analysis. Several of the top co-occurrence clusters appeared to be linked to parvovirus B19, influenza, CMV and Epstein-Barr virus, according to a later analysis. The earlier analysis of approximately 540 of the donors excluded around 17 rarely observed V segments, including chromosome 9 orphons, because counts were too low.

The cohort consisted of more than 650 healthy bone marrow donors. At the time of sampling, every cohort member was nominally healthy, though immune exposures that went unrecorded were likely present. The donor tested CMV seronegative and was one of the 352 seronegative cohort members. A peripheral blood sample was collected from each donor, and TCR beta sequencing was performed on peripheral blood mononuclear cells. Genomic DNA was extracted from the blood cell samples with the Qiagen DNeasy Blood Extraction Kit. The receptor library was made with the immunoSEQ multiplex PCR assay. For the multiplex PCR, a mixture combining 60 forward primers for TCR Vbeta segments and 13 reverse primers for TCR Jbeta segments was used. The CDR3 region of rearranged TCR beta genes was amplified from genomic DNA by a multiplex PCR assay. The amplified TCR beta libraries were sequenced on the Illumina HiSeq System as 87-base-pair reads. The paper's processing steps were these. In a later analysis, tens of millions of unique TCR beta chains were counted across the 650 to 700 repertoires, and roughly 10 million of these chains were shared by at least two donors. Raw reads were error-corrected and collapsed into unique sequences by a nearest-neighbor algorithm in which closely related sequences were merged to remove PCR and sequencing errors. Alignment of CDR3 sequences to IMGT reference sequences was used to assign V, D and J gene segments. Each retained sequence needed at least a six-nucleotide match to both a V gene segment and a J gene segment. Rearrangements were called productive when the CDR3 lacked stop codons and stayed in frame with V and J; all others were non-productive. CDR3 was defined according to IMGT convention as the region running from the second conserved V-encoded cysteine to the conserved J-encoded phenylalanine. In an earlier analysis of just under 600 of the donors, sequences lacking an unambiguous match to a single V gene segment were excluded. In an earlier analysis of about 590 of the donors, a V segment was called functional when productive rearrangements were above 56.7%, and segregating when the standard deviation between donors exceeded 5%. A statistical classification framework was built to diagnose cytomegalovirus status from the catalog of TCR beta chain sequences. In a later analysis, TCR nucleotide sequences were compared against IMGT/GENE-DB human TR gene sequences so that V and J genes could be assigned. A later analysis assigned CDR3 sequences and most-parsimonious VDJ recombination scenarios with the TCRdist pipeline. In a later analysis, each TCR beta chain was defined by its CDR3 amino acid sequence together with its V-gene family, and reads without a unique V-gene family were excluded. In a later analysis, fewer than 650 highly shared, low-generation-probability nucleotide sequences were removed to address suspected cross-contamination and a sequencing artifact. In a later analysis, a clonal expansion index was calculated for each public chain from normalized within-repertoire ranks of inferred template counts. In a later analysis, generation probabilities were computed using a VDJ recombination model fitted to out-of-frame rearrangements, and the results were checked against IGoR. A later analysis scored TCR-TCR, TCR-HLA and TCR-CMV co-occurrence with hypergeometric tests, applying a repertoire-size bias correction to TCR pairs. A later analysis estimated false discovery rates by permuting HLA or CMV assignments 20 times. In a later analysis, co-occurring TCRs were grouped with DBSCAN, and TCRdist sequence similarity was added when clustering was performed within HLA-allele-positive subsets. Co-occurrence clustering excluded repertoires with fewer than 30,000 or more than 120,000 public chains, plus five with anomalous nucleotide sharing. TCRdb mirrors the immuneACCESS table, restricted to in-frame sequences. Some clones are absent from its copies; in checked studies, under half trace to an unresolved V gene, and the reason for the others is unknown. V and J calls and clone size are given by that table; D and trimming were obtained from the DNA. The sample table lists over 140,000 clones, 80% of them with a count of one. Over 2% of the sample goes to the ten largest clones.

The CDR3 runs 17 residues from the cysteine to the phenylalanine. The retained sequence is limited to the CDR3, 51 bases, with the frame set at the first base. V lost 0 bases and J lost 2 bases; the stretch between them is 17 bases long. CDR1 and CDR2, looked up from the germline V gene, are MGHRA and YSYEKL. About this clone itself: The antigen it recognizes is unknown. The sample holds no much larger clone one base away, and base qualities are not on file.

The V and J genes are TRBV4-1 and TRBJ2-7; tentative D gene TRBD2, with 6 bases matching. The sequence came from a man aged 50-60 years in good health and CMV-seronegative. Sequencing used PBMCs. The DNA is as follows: TGCGCCAGCAGCCAAGACTTCGGGGCTAGCGTACCCTACGAGCAGTACTTC. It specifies CASSQDFGASVPYEQYF.